This T cell receptor (beta chain) was sequenced during a study of shared clonotypes between healthy human individuals. Broader study findings: Tissues were not sampled, only blood, and their repertoires likely differ. Among the subsets, naive ones generally showed larger estimated richness than memory ones. With a handful of donors compared, roughly 5% of naive CD4 clonotypes were shared.

Per germline, CDR1 MDHEN and CDR2 SYDVKM. This CDR3 comprises 16 residues. Trimming shortened V by 4 bases and J by 0 bases, and 10 bases separated the two germline ends. Sequencing was performed with immunoSEQ multiplex PCR; in TCRdb, only in-frame clones are kept and a portion is missing. The sample consists of roughly 2.5 million clones, approximately 94% of them appearing once. A note on this clone: Its antigen remains unidentified.

This chain links TRBV28 with TRBJ2-6; D not resolved. The receptor's source is a man younger than 30 in good health. Sequenced material: naive CD4+ T cells sorted from blood. Subset meaning: CD45RA+ positively selected. The CDR3: CASSSGRYSGANVLTF. DNA for the CDR3: TGTGCCAGCAGTTCCGGACGGTACTCTGGGGCCAACGTCCTGACTTTC.